This T cell receptor (beta chain) stems from a study of somatic mutations in cytotoxic T cells in rheumatoid arthritis. This CDR3 has 12 residues. Germline V gene lookup returns CDR1 MGHDK and CDR2 SYGVNS. Per the original methods: When patient CD8+ clones larger than 1% were compared with published virus-specific TCRB sequences, few matched. The method was immunoSEQ multiplex PCR; TCRdb's version includes in-frame clones alone and lacks a portion of them. V, J and clone size were drawn from that table, and D and trimming were deduced from the DNA. Found here are about 10,000 clones, more than 75% of them singletons; the top ten hold around 10%. This clone was found once. The antigen is undetermined. General study results and limits: Rheumatoid arthritis patients, but not healthy controls, exhibited increasing CD8+ clonality with age. Clonality of CD8+ T cells, which was compared between rheumatoid arthritis patients and age-matched healthy controls, did not differ significantly. Of approximately 70 patients, seven to nine had a largest CD8+ clone that exceeded 20% of CD8+ cells.

The receptor comes from an adult with rheumatoid arthritis. Sequenced: CD8+ T cells sorted from blood. This rearrangement joins TRBV25-1 to TRBJ2-5; D unclear. The tail of the sequence fits TRBJ2-7 better, so the J call may be wrong. The CDR3: CASSHDGYEQYF. In DNA, the CDR3 is TGTGCCAGCAGTCACGACGGCTACGAGCAGTACTTC.